The 20 T cell receptor beta chains in this list originate from one sample, sequenced in a study of T cells in Graves' hyperthyroidism and ophthalmopathy. RNA transcripts yielded amplified TCR beta CDR3 regions. The HTBI primer set served for first-round RT-PCR of the TCR CDR3. TCRdb analysed the multiplex PCR reads with MiXCR anew, one entry per CDR3 protein. This table holds about half a million distinct CDR3 sequences, roughly 24% found once. Input material: blood. These TCRs come from a woman aged 25 to 45 with Graves' ophthalmopathy.

This clonotype was seen only a few times. J is TRBJ2-2 and V is TRBV7-9; D unclear. This CDR3 comprises 17 residues. Germline lookup yields CDR1 SEHNR and CDR2 FQNEAQ (reference sequence). Trimming took 8 bases from V and 2 from J, leaving 21 bases between them. CDR3 nucleotides: TGTGCCAGCCGTCGGGTCATGACGGATTTTAACACCGGGGAGCTGTTTTTT. Translated: CASRRVMTDFNTGELFF.

This clonotype came up once. This chain joins TRBV12-3 or TRBV12-4 and TRBJ1-5; D perhaps matches TRBD1 (6 bases). V gave up 6 bases and J gave up 5 bases, with 20 bases separating them. This CDR3 has 16 amino acids. CDR3 DNA: TGTGCCAGCAGCCCAAGAAGGGGGGGCTGGGATCAGCCCCAGCATTTT. Protein sequence: CASSPRRGGWDQPQHF.

This clonotype was seen many times. The chain recombines TRBV29-1 with TRBJ2-7; TRBD2 is a possible D gene (5 bases). The CDR3 consists of 14 residues. The germline gives CDR1 SQVTM, CDR2 ANQGSEA. Trimming stripped 8 bases from V and 0 bases from J, with 17 bases between. The CDR3 sequence is CSTIGQAGSYEQYF. DNA of the CDR3: TGCAGCACAATTGGCCAGGCGGGCTCCTACGAGCAGTACTTC.

The genes are TRBV6-1 and TRBJ1-2; possible D gene TRBD1, 5 bases. The germline gives CDR1 MNHNS, CDR2 SASEGT. Between the trimmed V and J ends, which lost 7 bases and 5 bases, there was a span of 11 bases. The CDR3 is 12 amino acids. The CDR3 nucleotides are TGTGCCAGCACCTCCCAGGGATATGGCTACACCTTC. It is translated as CASTSQGYGYTF.

The chain joins TRBV6-1 to TRBJ1-1; D perhaps matches TRBD1 (6 bases). V was clipped by 4 bases and J by 4 bases, with 13 bases between them. Germline assignment: CDR1 MNHNS and CDR2 SASEGT. This CDR3 contains 14 residues. In nucleotides, the CDR3 is TGTGCCAGCAGTGGCAACAGGGTTGGCACTGAAGCTTTCTTT. This codes for CASSGNRVGTEAFF.

About this clonotype itself: A much larger clone sits a single nucleotide away, making a read error possible. In DNA, the CDR3 is TGCAGTGCCGAGGGGGGGAAATCGGAGACCCAGTACTTC. It translates to CSAEGGKSETQYF. This chain joins TRBV20-1 and TRBJ2-5, with D possibly TRBD2 on 7 matching bases. The germline gives CDR1 DFQATT, CDR2 SNEGSKA (reference sequence). V lost 6 bases and J 5 bases, leaving 16 bases between the germline ends. The CDR3 extends over 13 amino acids.

The rearrangement links TRBV5-6 to TRBJ2-7, with TRBD2 matching over 8 bases. The CDR3 length is 15 residues. The germline V gene encodes CDR1 SGHDT and CDR2 YYEEEE. V trimming: 3 bases; J trimming: 1 base; junction bases outside the gene matches: 6. The DNA of the CDR3 is TGTGCCAGCAGCTCCCCGGGACTAGGTTCCTACGAGCAGTACTTC. It encodes CASSSPGLGSYEQYF. Full variable domain (missing parts from reference TRBV5-6 and TRBJ2-7): DAGVTQSPTHLIKTRGQQVTLRCSPKSGHDTVSWYQQALGQGPQFIFQYYEEEERQRGNFPDRFSGHQFPNYSSELNVNALLLGDSALYLCASSSPGLGSYEQYFGPGTRLTVT.

This clonotype has at least ten counts. This chain joins TRBV27 and TRBJ2-2, with 9 bases matching TRBD2. CDR3 length: 15 amino acids. CDR1 and CDR2 from the germline V gene are MNHEY and SMNVEV (reference sequence). After removal of 2 bases from V and 3 bases from J, the junction contained 1 base not matched to a gene. The CDR3 spells CASSLVAGDTGELFF. The CDR3, as DNA: TGTGCCAGCAGTTTAGTAGCGGGGGACACCGGGGAGCTGTTTTTT.

This clonotype was picked up many times. At one end, the junction sequence differs from germline, possibly due to a read error. The genes are TRBV29-1 and TRBJ1-1; unclear D gene. This CDR3 spans 12 amino acids. From germline, CDR1 is SQVTM and CDR2 ANQGSEA. Here the CDR3 reads CSAEGVNTEAFF. CDR3 DNA: TGCAGCGCTGAAGGTGTTAACACTGAAGCTTTCTTT.

This clonotype has at least ten counts. The chain carries TRBV28 and TRBJ1-5, with 7 bases identical to TRBD1. The CDR3 is 17 amino acids. Losses at the gene ends were 2 bases for V and 9 bases for J; bases not matched to a gene: 16. Per the germline V gene, CDR1 is MDHEN and CDR2 is SYDVKM. The CDR3 nucleotides read TGTGCCAGCAGTTTAGCAGGATTCAGGAAGGGGGCGCGGCCCCAGCATTTT. This translates into CASSLAGFRKGARPQHF.

This clonotype was seen many times. J is TRBJ1-1 and V is TRBV7-3, with a possible D match to TRBD1 (5 bases). The CDR3 has 13 residues. With 4 bases removed from V and 5 bases from J, the gap between germline ends came to 11 bases. CDR1 SGHTA and CDR2 FQGTGA come from the germline V gene. The CDR3 nucleotides are TGTGCCAGCAGCTGGGGCAGCTCTACTGAAGCTTTCTTT. It yields the protein CASSWGSSTEAFF. Based on the CDR3 plus reference TRBV7-3 and TRBJ1-1, the full variable domain is GAGVSQTPSNKVTEKGKYVELRCDPISGHTALYWYRQSLGQGPEFLIYFQGTGAADDSGLPNDRFFAVRPEGSVSTLKIQRTERGDSAVYLCASSWGSSTEAFFGQGTRLTVV.

There are many counts of this clonotype. The CDR3 region has the DNA TGCGCCACAGGAGACAGGGGCAGCGGTGAGCAGTACTTC. It codes for CATGDRGSGEQYF. The rearrangement joins TRBV4-1 to TRBJ2-7; 8 bases are a match to TRBD1. Per the germline V gene, CDR1 is MGHRA and CDR2 is YSYEKL. Unmatched junction bases numbered 12, after V lost 10 bases and J lost 7 bases. The CDR3 covers 13 residues.

The count of this clonotype is one. The CDR3 bases are TGTGCCAGCAGGGGACAGGGGGGGTCAGTGGGGACCCAGTACTTC. Translated, it gives CASRGQGGSVGTQYF. V is TRBV12-3 or TRBV12-4 and J is TRBJ2-5, with 11 bases fitting TRBD1. CDR3 length: 15 residues. V lost 6 bases and J lost 7; bases outside the gene matches: 10.

This clonotype showed up many times. The V gene is TRBV11-2, the J gene TRBJ1-5; no reliable D call. Germline V CDR1 and CDR2: SGHAT, FQNNGV. This CDR3 region has 14 residues. Trimming shortened V by 0 bases and J by 6 bases, and 9 bases separated the two germline ends. The CDR3 loop reads CASSLDTQLQPQHF. CDR3 nucleotide sequence: TGTGCCAGCAGCTTAGATACACAACTTCAGCCCCAGCATTTT.

J is TRBJ1-1 and V is TRBV11-2, with D possibly being TRBD1 (6 bases). Trimming removed 5 bases at V and 2 bases at J, with 15 bases between. The CDR3 has 15 residues. The germline V gene encodes CDR1 SGHAT and CDR2 FQNNGV. The CDR3 loop reads CASSPHWGGNTEAFF. The CDR3 region has the DNA TGTGCCAGCAGCCCTCATTGGGGGGGCAACACTGAAGCTTTCTTT.

This clonotype was observed many times. V and J are TRBV6-1 and TRBJ1-1; D ambiguous. The V end lost 4 bases, the J end lost 5 bases, and 8 bases lay between the germline ends. CDR1 and CDR2 from the germline V gene are MNHNS and SASEGT. The CDR3 contains 12 residues. The DNA of the CDR3 is TGTGCCAGCAGTGCCTCGGGGACTGAAGCTTTCTTT. It codes for CASSASGTEAFF.

Ten or more counts support this clonotype. The rearrangement joins TRBV6-1 to TRBJ1-3; 7 bases fit TRBD1. CDR1 and CDR2 (germline): MNHNS, SASEGT. V lost 5 bases, J lost 4 bases, and 11 bases stayed unmatched. This CDR3 comprises 16 residues. CDR3 amino acids: CASSPRGPRDGNTIYF. In DNA, the CDR3 is TGTGCCAGCAGTCCGAGGGGGCCAAGAGACGGAAACACCATATATTTT.

This clonotype was recorded many times. The rearrangement uses TRBV19 and TRBJ1-1; 8 bases line up with TRBD1. Germline V CDR1 and CDR2: LNHDA, SQIVND (reference sequence). V lost 11 bases and J lost 5; bases outside the gene matches: 7. The CDR3 covers 12 residues. CDR3 nucleotide sequence: TGTGCCGTCCAGGGGGCGCATACTGAAGCTTTCTTT. This sequence encodes CAVQGAHTEAFF.

This clonotype was found many times. The J gene is TRBJ1-1, the V gene TRBV12-3 or TRBV12-4, with D tentatively TRBD1 (6 bases). The CDR3 runs 12 residues. Trimming cost V 5 bases and J 10 bases, with 14 bases left between them. The CDR3 loop reads CASSPQEGGAFF. CDR3 DNA: TGTGCCAGCAGTCCCCAGGAGGGGGGAGCTTTCTTT.

This clonotype was counted ten times or more. The genes are TRBV12-3 or TRBV12-4 and TRBJ2-5, with D maybe TRBD2 (5 bases). With 7 bases removed from V and 5 bases from J, the gap between germline ends came to 14 bases. The CDR3 has 13 amino acids. The CDR3 sequence: CASNFGGWETQYF. CDR3 nucleotides: TGTGCCAGCAATTTCGGCGGGTGGGAGACCCAGTACTTC.